Listed below are T cell receptor beta chains from one sample, sequenced in a study of circulating CD8 cells and anti-PD-1 response in melanoma. MiXCR, applied by TCRdb to the reads, yields one record per CDR3 protein. The table records 200 to 250 distinct CDR3 sequences, 10% to 15% of them present only once. Material: CD8+ T cells from PBMCs, obtained at baseline or after one month of anti-PD-1 therapy (not recorded which). These receptors all stem from a human donor with melanoma. CDR3s include the opening cysteine and the closing phenylalanine or tryptophan. Each record gives: clone size, D gene, J gene, CDR3 length, V gene, CDR3 DNA, CDR3 protein. D genes are given only for firm matches. The size of a clone is reported for some rows only, either as once, few or many, or as a class for expanded clones.

>large|TRBD2|TRBJ2-7|17|TRBV28
TGTGCCAGCAGTTCCCTTCTGATAGCGGGGAGCTCCTACGAGCAGTACTTC
CASSSLLIAGSSYEQYF
>hyperexpanded|TRBD1|TRBJ2-2|19|TRBV24-1
TGTGCCACCTCGTCCATCGGGACAGGGACTATGACGAACACCGGGGAGCTGTTTTTT
CATSSIGTGTMTNTGELFF
>large|TRBD2|TRBJ2-3|16|TRBV2
TGTGCCAGCAGTGATATAACTAGCGGGTCAACGGATACGCAGTATTTT
CASSDITSGSTDTQYF
>medium-sized|TRBD2|TRBJ2-1|19|TRBV7-3
TGTGCCAGCAGCCCCCACCACCGGGAACCAGGGACTAGATACAATGAGCAGTTCTTC
CASSPHHREPGTRYNEQFF
>large|.|TRBJ2-1|14|TRBV4-1
TGCGCCAGCAGCCCCTACACCGGGGGGCGGGAGCAGTTCTTC
CASSPYTGGREQFF
>large|.|TRBJ2-7|18|TRBV28
TGTGCCAGCAGTTTTTCCTCAGACAGGGAGGGAAAACCCTACGAGCAGTACTTC
CASSFSSDREGKPYEQYF
>medium-sized|TRBD2|TRBJ2-1|20|TRBV7-3
TGTGCCAGCAGCCCCGGGGTGGGACTAGCGGGGGTCTTAACGTACAATGAGCAGTTCTTC
CASSPGVGLAGVLTYNEQFF
>.|.|TRBJ2-1|15|TRBV28
TGTGCCAGCAGTTTACCGGGCGCAGTAGGGGATGAGCAGTTCTTC
CASSLPGAVGDEQFF
>large|.|TRBJ1-6|15|TRBV27
TGTGCCAGCGGGCCTCCTTGGCTCACTAATTCACCCCTCCACTTT
CASGPPWLTNSPLHF
>medium-sized|.|TRBJ2-7|13|TRBV14
TGTGCCAGCAGCCAAAAGGGGGTAGCCCAGCAGTACTTC
CASSQKGVAQQYF